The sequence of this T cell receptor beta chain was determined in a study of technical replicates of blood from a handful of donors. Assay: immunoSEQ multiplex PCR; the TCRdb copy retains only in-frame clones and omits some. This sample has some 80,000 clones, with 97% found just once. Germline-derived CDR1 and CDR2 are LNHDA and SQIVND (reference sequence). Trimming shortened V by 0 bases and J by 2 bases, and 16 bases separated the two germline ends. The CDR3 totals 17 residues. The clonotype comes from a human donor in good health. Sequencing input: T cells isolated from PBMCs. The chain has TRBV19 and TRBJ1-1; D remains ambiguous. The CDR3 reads CASSIDQRRPRNTEAFF. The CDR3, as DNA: TGTGCCAGTAGTATAGACCAGCGTCGTCCCCGTAACACTGAAGCTTTCTTT.